Reported below is one TCR beta chain. The sample belongs to a study of cytomegalovirus exposure and HLA in healthy donors. The CDR3 has 17 amino acids. CDR1 and CDR2 from the germline V gene are GTSNPN and SVGIG (reference sequence). J was trimmed by 1 base and V by 1 base; bases with no gene match: 8. Researchers ran the PCR with 60 Vbeta and 13 Jbeta primers. The protocol was immunoSEQ multiplex PCR, while the TCRdb copy is restricted to in-frame clones and leaves out a portion. The sample contains some 51,000 clones, over 55% of which appear only once. Though probably carrying unrecorded immune exposures, donors were nominally healthy at sampling.

The TCR originated in a man aged 40-49 years in good health and CMV-seropositive. This rearrangement joins TRBV30 to TRBJ1-5; 9 nucleotides line up with TRBD1. The source material was PBMCs. CDR3 sequence: CAWSGWTGTGSNQPQHF. CDR3 in DNA: TGTGCCTGGAGTGGGTGGACCGGGACAGGGAGCAATCAGCCCCAGCATTTT.